The entry below describes one T cell receptor beta chain. Its antigen is unknown. This sample was included in a study of T cells after yellow fever vaccination. The overall study: Fractions containing few cells were prepared with SMART-Seq v4 Ultra Low Input.

Conversion of TCR transcripts into cDNA relied on 5'RACE template switching, which added a universal primer site and UMIs. TCRdb used MiXCR to reprocess the 5' RACE reads, holding one entry per CDR3 protein. The data contain roughly 400,000 distinct CDR3 sequences, approximately 19% of them singletons. The study, taken as a whole, reports: Overlap between CD4 and CD8 compartments was detected for a small share of clonotypes. Abundant clonotypes from the bulk population could contaminate FACS-sorted repertoires.

Sequences were derived from PBMCs, sampled before the yellow fever booster vaccination. The source is a man between 18 and 29 years old who received the YFV17D yellow fever vaccine.

CDR3 sequence (DNA): TGCAGTGCCAGGACTCAGCGGATCACCTACGAGCAGTACGTC. This gives the protein CSARTQRITYEQYV. V gene TRBV20-1 combines with J gene TRBJ2-7; perhaps TRBD2 as D (5 bases). V shed 6 bases and J shed 2 bases, with 17 bases lying between them. In germline, CDR1 is DFQATT, CDR2 SNEGSKA (reference sequence). The CDR3 sequence is 14 residues long.